This T cell receptor (beta chain) was recovered during a study of T-cell memory formation after mild COVID-19. Across the study: TCR clusters showed largely donor specificity.

This CDR3 region has 14 residues. Germline V gene sequence: CDR1 SGHTA, CDR2 FQGTGA. V lost 5 bases and J lost 2, with 11 bases in between. A word on this clonotype: The antigen is undetermined.

MiXCR, run by TCRdb on the 5' RACE reads, gives a single entry per CDR3 protein. The table has more than 300,000 distinct CDR3 sequences, approximately 22% seen once. Findings and caveats of the study: Within pre-infection memory, some responding clones were found, suggesting cross-reactive memory joined. Researchers report contracting CD4+ clones mostly in CM and EM, with CD8+ clones in EMRA.

Sequencing used PBMCs or a T cell subset sorted from them (not recorded which). The J gene is TRBJ2-3, the V gene TRBV7-3; D possibly corresponds to TRBD1 (6 bases). The receptor's source is a man aged 18-30 years who had mild COVID-19 (a few samples of this study predate the infection). Cell type and time point are not known. CDR3 sequence (DNA): TGTGCCAGCAGCCCTATGGGGGCCACAGATACGCAGTATTTT. It codes for CASSPMGATDTQYF. Using reference TRBV7-3 and TRBJ2-3 for the parts outside the CDR3, the full variable domain is GAGVSQTPSNKVTEKGKYVELRCDPISGHTALYWYRQSLGQGPEFLIYFQGTGAADDSGLPNDRFFAVRPEGSVSTLKIQRTERGDSAVYLCASSPMGATDTQYFGPGTRLTVL.